Presented here are 2 T cell receptor beta chains from one specimen sequenced in a study of T cell responses to AZD1222 COVID-19 vaccine. The table came from immunoSEQ multiplex PCR; TCRdb's copy has only in-frame clones and leaves some out. The repertoire includes roughly 150,000 clones, 85% to 90% of them detected once, and approximately 3% sits in the top ten. The sample in question was peripheral blood, obtained 28 days after the second AZD1222 dose. The receptors shown here come from an adult who received the AZD1222 COVID-19 vaccine.

This chain links TRBV2 with TRBJ2-2, with D maybe TRBD1 (6 bases). Trimming cost V 10 bases and J 6 bases, with 12 bases left between them. The CDR3 is 12 amino acids. Germline V gives CDR1 SNHLY, CDR2 FYNNEI. CDR3 loop: CATQGFPGELFF. CDR3 nucleotides: TGTGCCACCCAGGGGTTTCCCGGGGAGCTGTTTTTT.

The V gene is TRBV29-1, the J gene TRBJ1-5; no definite D call. CDR1 and CDR2 (germline): SQVTM, ANQGSEA. With 4 bases removed from V and 3 bases from J, the gap between germline ends came to 10 bases. CDR3 length: 13 residues. CDR3 region: CSVVSGDNQPQHF. The CDR3 DNA reads as TGCAGCGTTGTCTCCGGGGACAATCAGCCCCAGCATTTT.